This TCR beta chain derives from a study of blood T cell repertoires in COVID-19. Study at large: Italy, Spain and the United States were the sources of the convalescent and acute COVID-19 samples.

Looked up from germline, CDR1 is MNHEY and CDR2 is SVGAGI. CDR3 length: 12 amino acids. V dropped 8 bases and J dropped 4; count of bases not matched to a gene: 2. Using immunoSEQ multiplex PCR, the repertoire was profiled, and TCRdb retains in-frame clones only, with some absent. Of 300,000 to 350,000 clones listed, 70% to 90% are singletons. This study enrolled people aged roughly 18 to 90 from about two dozen US geographic areas. This TCR was recovered from a man in his thirties or forties who had recovered from COVID-19. The chain couples TRBV6-5 to TRBJ1-2, with 9 bases lining up with TRBD1. Specimen: PBMCs or T cells enriched from blood (not recorded which). This chain's CDR3 is CASGGQGYGYTF. CDR3 coding DNA: TGTGCCAGCGGGGGACAGGGCTATGGCTACACCTTC.